This T cell receptor (beta chain) is from a study of T cell changes during pregnancy in multiple sclerosis. TCRdb's table, derived via immunoSEQ multiplex PCR, lists solely in-frame clones and lacks some. This sample has roughly 100,000 clones, with under 95% found just once. CDR3 length equals 15 residues. Germline V gene sequence: CDR1 SEHNR, CDR2 FQNEAQ (reference sequence). Trimming shortened V by 3 bases and J by 0 bases, and 11 bases separated the two germline ends. The sequence was obtained from a female donor with multiple sclerosis, enrolled in a pregnancy study. The material was peripheral blood, obtained after pregnancy. V is TRBV7-9 and J is TRBJ1-2; D remains unclear. The DNA for the CDR3 is TGTGCCAGCAGCTTGCCGGCGGTTCCTAACTATGGCTACACCTTC. Translating it yields CASSLPAVPNYGYTF.